The rows below give T cell receptor beta chains drawn from one sample of a study of blood T cell repertoires in COVID-19. Here immunoSEQ multiplex PCR was the method, and the copy in TCRdb shows in-frame clones only, minus some. The table shows 210,000 or so clones, with approximately 91% occurring only once. Sequencing input: peripheral blood. Receptors were obtained from a woman aged 40 to 49 with acute or convalescent COVID-19. Each CDR3 is given with its conserved first and last residue. A D gene is named only where the DNA matches it firmly. The size of a clone is reported for some rows only, either as once, few or many, or as a class for expanded clones.

>TRBJ1-2|-|TRBV6-5|-
CAGRYREPYGYTF
TGTGCCGGCCGGTACAGGGAACCTTATGGCTACACCTTC
>TRBJ1-1|-|TRBV6-5|-
CASSYRGYTEAFF
TGTGCCAGCAGCTACCGGGGTTACACTGAAGCTTTCTTT
>TRBJ2-5|-|TRBV5-4|TRBD2
CASSTGLAGFLETQYF
TGTGCCAGCAGCACAGGACTAGCGGGGTTTTTGGAGACCCAGTACTTC
>TRBJ2-6|-|TRBV5-8|-
CASSLRDSGANVLTF
TGTGCCAGCAGCTTGCGAGACTCTGGGGCCAACGTCCTGACTTTC
>TRBJ1-3|few|TRBV14|-
CASSPLGGASSGNTIYF
TGTGCCAGCAGCCCCTTGGGAGGGGCAAGCTCTGGAAACACCATATATTTT
>TRBJ1-2|-|TRBV6-1|-
CASSESGVRNGYTF
TGTGCCAGCAGTGAGTCGGGAGTCAGGAATGGCTACACCTTC
>TRBJ2-3|few|TRBV21-1|-
CASSKLPAGDITDTQYF
TGTGCCAGCAGCAAACTTCCCGCTGGCGACATTACAGATACGCAGTATTTT
>TRBJ1-1|-|TRBV5-1|TRBD1
CASSPRDRATEAFF
TGCGCCAGCAGCCCGCGGGACAGGGCCACTGAAGCTTTCTTT
>TRBJ2-3|once|TRBV5-1|TRBD2
CASTYLAGGRDTQYF
TGCGCCAGCACTTACCTAGCGGGGGGTAGAGATACGCAGTATTTT
>TRBJ1-4|-|TRBV18|TRBD1
CASSPPYTGEREKLFF
TGTGCCAGCTCACCACCGTATACAGGGGAAAGGGAAAAACTGTTTTTT
>TRBJ2-3|-|TRBV7-8|-
CASSGRLVTDTQYF
TGTGCCAGCAGCGGGAGACTAGTTACAGATACGCAGTATTTT
>TRBJ1-3|-|TRBV5-4|-
CASSLQGSSGNTIYF
TGTGCCAGCAGCTTGCAGGGCAGCTCTGGAAACACCATATATTTT
>TRBJ2-3|-|TRBV24-1|TRBD2
CATSGRTSGGEHYTDTQYF
TGTGCCACCAGTGGGCGGACTAGCGGGGGGGAACACTACACAGATACGCAGTATTTT
>TRBJ2-1|few|TRBV2|TRBD2
CASSVSAGANNEQFF
TGTGCCAGCAGTGTGTCAGCGGGGGCAAACAATGAGCAGTTCTTC
>TRBJ1-2|few|TRBV19|-
CASTPRRGRTGGYTF
TGTGCCAGTACCCCCCGGCGGGGCCGGACGGGTGGCTACACCTTC
>TRBJ1-1|-|TRBV6-6|-
CASTQVTEAFF
TGTGCCAGCACCCAGGTCACTGAAGCTTTCTTT
>TRBJ1-1|-|TRBV5-6|TRBD1
CASSLSGQGFHTEAFF
TGTGCCAGCAGCTTGTCGGGACAGGGATTCCACACTGAAGCTTTCTTT
>TRBJ1-2|-|TRBV3-1/TRBV3-2|TRBD1
CASSLTGSFGYTF
TGTGCCAGCAGCCTGACAGGGTCGTTTGGCTACACCTTC
>TRBJ2-5|-|TRBV15|-
CATSRALGQETQYF
TGTGCCACCAGCAGAGCCCTCGGGCAAGAGACCCAGTACTTC
>TRBJ2-3|-|TRBV11-3|TRBD2
CASSPGTSGDTDTQYF
TGTGCCAGCAGCCCCGGGACTAGCGGGGACACAGATACGCAGTATTTT
>TRBJ1-2|-|TRBV27|-
CASSWSGGAPPEGYTF
TGTGCCAGCAGTTGGTCCGGGGGGGCGCCCCCGGAAGGCTACACCTTC
>TRBJ2-5|once|TRBV19|-
CASSKGRDRQETQYF
TGTGCCAGTAGTAAAGGCAGGGATCGCCAAGAGACCCAGTACTTC
>TRBJ1-1|-|TRBV5-1|TRBD1
CASSSGRQGARTEAFF
TGCGCCAGCAGCTCTGGGCGGCAGGGGGCGCGGACTGAAGCTTTCTTT
>TRBJ1-1|-|TRBV25-1|TRBD1
CASALGTDTEAFF
TGTGCCAGCGCCCTTGGGACAGACACTGAAGCTTTCTTT
>TRBJ1-4|-|TRBV12-3/TRBV12-4|-
CASSPRGGEKLFF
TGTGCCAGCAGTCCACGTGGCGGTGAAAAACTGTTTTTT
>TRBJ1-3|-|TRBV5-4|-
CASSPQVASGNTIYF
TGTGCCAGCAGCCCACAGGTTGCCTCTGGAAACACCATATATTTT
>TRBJ1-2|-|TRBV30|-
CAWTKGGVTRQFYGYTF
TGTGCCTGGACCAAAGGGGGTGTAACACGGCAGTTCTATGGCTACACCTTC
>TRBJ1-4|-|TRBV7-9|-
CASSLNRNEKLFF
TGTGCCAGCAGCTTAAACAGGAATGAAAAACTGTTTTTT
>TRBJ1-1|-|TRBV19|TRBD1
CASSGPGTGGWGEAFF
TGTGCCAGTAGCGGACCCGGGACAGGGGGCTGGGGGGAAGCTTTCTTT
>TRBJ1-1|once|TRBV19|-
CASSLTVNTEAFF
TGTGCCAGTAGTTTGACAGTGAACACTGAAGCTTTCTTT
>TRBJ1-2|-|TRBV4-1|-
CASSHQARNYGYTF
TGCGCCAGCAGCCATCAGGCGCGTAACTATGGCTACACCTTC
>TRBJ1-5|-|TRBV7-2|-
CASSPRGSNQPQHF
TGTGCCAGCAGCCCCAGGGGCTCCAATCAGCCCCAGCATTTT
>TRBJ1-4|once|TRBV7-2|TRBD1
CASSLVSGTGREKLFF
TGTGCCAGCAGCTTAGTGTCAGGGACAGGGCGGGAAAAACTGTTTTTT
>TRBJ2-2|-|TRBV5-4|-
CASSLGGRSTGELFF
TGTGCCAGCAGCTTGGGGGGCAGGAGCACCGGGGAGCTGTTTTTT
>TRBJ1-4|-|TRBV6-1|-
CASSEAHRVGEKLFF
TGTGCCAGCAGTGAAGCGCACAGGGTTGGGGAAAAACTGTTTTTT
>TRBJ2-5|-|TRBV7-7|TRBD2
CASSLVGGQETQYF
TGTGCCAGCAGCTTAGTGGGGGGGCAAGAGACCCAGTACTTC
>TRBJ1-6|-|TRBV5-5|-
CASSSSSRGSSYNSPLHF
TGTGCCAGCAGCTCTTCTTCCCGGGGGAGCTCCTATAATTCACCCCTCCACTTT
>TRBJ1-4|-|TRBV2|-
CASSQTALAGEKLFF
TGTGCCAGCAGTCAAACCGCTTTGGCTGGTGAAAAACTGTTTTTT
>TRBJ1-2|-|TRBV15|-
CATGRAGSSYGYTF
TGTGCCACCGGCAGAGCAGGCAGCTCCTATGGCTACACCTTC
>TRBJ2-5|-|TRBV27|TRBD2
CASSLSLAGFQETQYF
TGTGCCAGCAGTTTATCTCTAGCGGGGTTTCAAGAGACCCAGTACTTC
>TRBJ1-2|-|TRBV5-1|TRBD1
CASSVTGGPNYGYTF
TGCGCCAGCAGCGTGACAGGGGGCCCTAACTATGGCTACACCTTC
>TRBJ1-4|-|TRBV4-2|TRBD1
CASSHQTGGIDEKLFF
TGTGCCAGCAGCCACCAAACAGGGGGCATCGATGAAAAACTGTTTTTT
>TRBJ1-1|-|TRBV29-1|TRBD1
CSVWDRNTEAFF
TGCAGCGTATGGGACAGGAACACTGAAGCTTTCTTT
>TRBJ2-3|-|TRBV10-3|TRBD2
CAIGAGGITDTQYF
TGTGCCATCGGTGCGGGGGGGATCACAGATACGCAGTATTTT
>TRBJ1-2|-|TRBV3-1/TRBV3-2|TRBD1
CASSQDGGQGALGYGYTF
TGTGCCAGCAGCCAAGATGGGGGGCAGGGGGCGCTTGGCTATGGCTACACCTTC
>TRBJ1-4|-|TRBV6-5|TRBD1
CASSTGTGYEKLFF
TGTGCCAGCAGCACCGGGACAGGGTACGAAAAACTGTTTTTT
>TRBJ1-1|-|TRBV14|-
CASSQARGSTEAFF
TGTGCCAGCAGCCAAGCCAGGGGTAGCACTGAAGCTTTCTTT
>TRBJ1-5|-|TRBV24-1|-
CATSDPNQPQHF
TGTGCCACCAGTGATCCGAATCAGCCCCAGCATTTT
>TRBJ1-1|-|TRBV18|TRBD1
CASSPLTGAMFTEAFF
TGTGCCAGCTCACCACTGACAGGGGCAATGTTCACTGAAGCTTTCTTT
>TRBJ2-2|-|TRBV19|TRBD1
CASSMLGTANTGELFF
TGTGCCAGTAGTATGTTGGGGACAGCGAACACCGGGGAGCTGTTTTTT
>TRBJ1-1|-|TRBV5-1|TRBD1
CASSLAGTEGEAFF
TGCGCCAGCAGCTTAGCCGGGACAGAGGGTGAAGCTTTCTTT
>TRBJ1-6|-|TRBV6-1|TRBD1
CASSDPGQGADNSPLHF
TGTGCCAGCAGTGATCCGGGACAGGGGGCCGACAATTCACCCCTCCACTTT
>TRBJ2-1|-|TRBV5-1|TRBD1
CASSSGTGPYNEQFF
TGCGCCAGCAGCTCGGGGACAGGGCCCTACAATGAGCAGTTCTTC